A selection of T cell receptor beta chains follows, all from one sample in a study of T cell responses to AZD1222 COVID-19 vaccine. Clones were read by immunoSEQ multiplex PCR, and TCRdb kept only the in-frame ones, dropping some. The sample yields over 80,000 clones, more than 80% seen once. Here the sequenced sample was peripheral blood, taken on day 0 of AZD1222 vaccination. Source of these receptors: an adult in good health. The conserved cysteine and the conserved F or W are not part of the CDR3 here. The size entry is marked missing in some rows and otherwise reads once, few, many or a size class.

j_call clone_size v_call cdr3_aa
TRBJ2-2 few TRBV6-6 ASRKREGQDTGELF
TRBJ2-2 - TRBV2 ASSRAHSTSGELF
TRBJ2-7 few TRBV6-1 ASSGDRGGKAYEQY
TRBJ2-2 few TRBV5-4 ASSLVSTGELF
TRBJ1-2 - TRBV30 AFTTGAYGYT
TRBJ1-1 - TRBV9 ASSVEGTPGTTEAF
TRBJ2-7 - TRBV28 ASSLGTASGVYEQY
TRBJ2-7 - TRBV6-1 ASSDGLAGGSYEQY
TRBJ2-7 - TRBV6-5 ASRRLHNLNYEQY
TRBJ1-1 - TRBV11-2 ASSLRTERTEAF
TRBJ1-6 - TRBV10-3 AISELLGRTNSPLH
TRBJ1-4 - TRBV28 ASSHNRRATNEKLF
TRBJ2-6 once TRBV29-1 SACTGGSGANVLT
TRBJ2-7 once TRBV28 ASSSPGKSGSYEQY
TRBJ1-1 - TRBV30 AWSVPGFNTEAF
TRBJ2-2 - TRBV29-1 SVEHRNTGELF
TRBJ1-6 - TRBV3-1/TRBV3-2 ASSKRVSGVNSPLH
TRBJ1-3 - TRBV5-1 ASSLDNSGNTIY
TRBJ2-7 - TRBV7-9 ASSLKVLGPYEQY
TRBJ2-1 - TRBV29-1 SVEGGGTGHHNEQF
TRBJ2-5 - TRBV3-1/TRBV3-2 ASSQRLSGSGETQY
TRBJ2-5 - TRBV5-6 ASSSRETQY
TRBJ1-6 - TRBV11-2 ASSLEAALGNSPLH
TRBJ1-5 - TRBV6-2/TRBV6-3 ASSFRPRTKVNQPQH
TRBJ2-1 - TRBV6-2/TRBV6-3 ASSGPYNEQF
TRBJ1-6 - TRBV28 ASSLKGDRDSPLH
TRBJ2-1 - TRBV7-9 ASTQAASGKDNEQF
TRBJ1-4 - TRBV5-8 ASSWGQRGNEKLF
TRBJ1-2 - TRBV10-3 AISDGTARYT
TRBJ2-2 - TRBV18 ASSPPHFTGELF
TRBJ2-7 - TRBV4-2 ASSPGLAGARSYEQY
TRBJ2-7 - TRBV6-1 ASSERESYEQY
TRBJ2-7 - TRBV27 ASRFSGTDVYEQY
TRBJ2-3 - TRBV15 ATSSHISDTQY
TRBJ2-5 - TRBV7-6 ASSPGPGLQETQY
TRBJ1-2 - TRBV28 ASSSTPGGTDGYT
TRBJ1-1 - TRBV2 ASSEREDTEAF
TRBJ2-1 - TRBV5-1 ASSLFPRRANEQF
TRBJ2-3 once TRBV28 ASSFPDRIRLVSTQY
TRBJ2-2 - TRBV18 ASSPGQGTLQAGELF
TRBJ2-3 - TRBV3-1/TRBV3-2 ASTGTSGRNKRLGAQY
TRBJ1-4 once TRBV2 ASSPGTGAEKLF
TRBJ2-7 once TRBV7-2 ASSLGGTGQRSYEQY
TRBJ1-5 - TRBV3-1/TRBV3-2 ASSQAPGDEQPQH
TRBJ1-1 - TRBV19 ASSINLAGVDTEAF
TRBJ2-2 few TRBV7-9 ASSSSPGTDWGVNSGELF
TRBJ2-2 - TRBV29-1 SVELDRGANTGELF
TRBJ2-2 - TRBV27 ATSWDANTGELF
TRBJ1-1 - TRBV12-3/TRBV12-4 ASSLQRYTEAF
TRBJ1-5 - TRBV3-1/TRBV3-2 ASSYGTGNNQPQH
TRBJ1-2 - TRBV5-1 ASSLMAGQGADYT
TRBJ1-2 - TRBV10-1 ATPGGYDGYT
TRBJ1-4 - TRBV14 ASSPQGGANEKLF